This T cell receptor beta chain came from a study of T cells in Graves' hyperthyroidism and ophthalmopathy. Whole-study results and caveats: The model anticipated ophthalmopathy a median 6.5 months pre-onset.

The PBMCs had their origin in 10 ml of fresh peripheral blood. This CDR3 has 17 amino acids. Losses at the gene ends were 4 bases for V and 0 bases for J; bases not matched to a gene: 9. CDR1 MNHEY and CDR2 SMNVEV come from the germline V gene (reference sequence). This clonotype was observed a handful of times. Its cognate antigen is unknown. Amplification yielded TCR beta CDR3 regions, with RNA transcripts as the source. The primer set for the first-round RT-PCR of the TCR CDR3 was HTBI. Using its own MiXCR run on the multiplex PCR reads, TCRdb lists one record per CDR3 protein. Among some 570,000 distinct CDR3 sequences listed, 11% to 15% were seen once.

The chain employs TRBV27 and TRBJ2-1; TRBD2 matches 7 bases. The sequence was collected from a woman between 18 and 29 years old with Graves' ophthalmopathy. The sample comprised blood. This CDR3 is CASSWSSGPISYNEQFF. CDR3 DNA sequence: TGTGCCAGCAGTTGGTCTAGCGGACCTATCTCCTACAATGAGCAGTTCTTC.